Listed below are T cell receptor beta chains from one sample, sequenced in a study of T cells in Graves' hyperthyroidism and ophthalmopathy. TCRdb independently ran MiXCR on the multiplex PCR reads; one entry per CDR3 protein. This sample has about 500,000 distinct CDR3 sequences, with approximately 17% found just once. The sample was blood. The source is a young woman with Graves' ophthalmopathy. The CDR3 runs from the conserved cysteine through the conserved F or W. Fields, in order: clone size, V gene, J gene, D gene, CDR3 protein, CDR3 DNA. A D gene is named only where the DNA matches it firmly. A clone size is listed for some rows: how often the clone was seen (once, few, many), or a class if it is expanded.

.	TRBV5-6	TRBJ1-1	.	CASSSGGARDTEAFF	TGTGCCAGCAGCTCCGGGGGGGCCAGGGACACTGAAGCTTTCTTT
many	TRBV7-8	TRBJ1-1	.	CASSLVEPPLTEAFF	TGTGCCAGCAGCTTAGTCGAACCCCCGCTCACTGAAGCTTTCTTT
few	TRBV7-9	TRBJ2-3	TRBD2	CASSLVTGGKDTQYF	TGTGCCAGCAGCTTAGTAACGGGAGGGAAAGATACGCAGTATTTT
.	TRBV29-1	TRBJ1-1	.	CSVRRAAASTEAFF	TGCAGCGTTCGTAGGGCCGCCGCAAGCACTGAAGCTTTCTTT
few	TRBV9	TRBJ1-5	.	CASGTRNQPQHF	TGTGCCTCTGGGACTCGCAATCAGCCCCAGCATTTT
many	TRBV28	TRBJ1-1	TRBD1	CASRARDRSDAFF	TGTGCCAGCAGAGCCAGGGACAGGAGTGACGCTTTCTTT
few	TRBV19	TRBJ1-2	.	CASTLGASANYGYTF	TGTGCCAGTACCCTAGGGGCATCTGCTAACTATGGCTACACCTTC
.	TRBV6-9	TRBJ2-1	.	CASSSGDEASSYNEQFF	TGTGCCAGCAGTTCCGGAGATGAGGCGAGCTCCTACAATGAGCAGTTCTTC
.	TRBV7-2	TRBJ2-1	.	CASIQDSHLNEQFF	TGTGCCAGCATCCAGGACAGTCACCTCAATGAGCAGTTCTTC
many	TRBV27	TRBJ2-2	TRBD1	CASSLTGPGELFF	TGTGCCAGCAGTTTGACAGGGCCCGGGGAGCTGTTTTTT
few	TRBV5-1	TRBJ1-2	.	CASSPPTDSYGYTF	TGCGCCAGCAGCCCACCGACAGATTCCTATGGCTACACCTTC
few	TRBV19	TRBJ1-5	.	CARALPPGHLSNQPQHF	TGTGCCAGGGCTCTTCCTCCGGGACACCTTAGCAATCAGCCCCAGCATTTT
many	TRBV5-8	TRBJ1-2	.	CASSLVSPWDGYTF	TGTGCCAGCAGCTTGGTGTCCCCATGGGATGGCTACACCTTC
many	TRBV25-1	TRBJ2-7	TRBD1	CASTPGTDSYEQYF	TGTGCCAGCACCCCCGGGACAGACTCCTACGAGCAGTACTTC
many	TRBV7-8	TRBJ2-1	TRBD2	CASSLESGGPLYNEQFF	TGTGCCAGCAGCTTAGAGTCGGGAGGGCCCCTATACAATGAGCAGTTCTTC
few	TRBV6-8	TRBJ1-1	.	CARGGGEQGGTEAFF	TGTGCCAGAGGTGGTGGCGAACAGGGCGGGACTGAAGCTTTCTTT
many	TRBV18	TRBJ2-2	.	CASSPWDTGELFF	TGTGCCAGCTCACCATGGGACACCGGGGAGCTGTTTTTT
many	TRBV4-2	TRBJ1-4	TRBD1	CASSQDPQGGTNEKLFF	TGTGCCAGCAGCCAAGATCCACAGGGGGGGACTAATGAAAAACTGTTTTTT
.	TRBV4-1	TRBJ2-1	.	CASSQDRGLPTYNEQFF	TGCGCCAGCAGCCAAGATCGAGGGCTTCCGACCTACAATGAGCAGTTCTTC
many	TRBV7-7	TRBJ2-7	.	CASSAGTVGEQYF	TGTGCTAGCAGCGCTGGGACCGTGGGCGAGCAGTACTTC
few	TRBV19	TRBJ1-5	.	CASSIEDSNQPQHF	TGTGCCAGTAGTATAGAGGATAGCAATCAGCCCCAGCATTTT
many	TRBV28	TRBJ2-7	TRBD1	CASSLRTGGYEQYF	TGTGCCAGCAGCCTGAGGACAGGGGGCTATGAGCAGTACTTC
many	TRBV20-1	TRBJ2-1	.	CSARVRGLSYNEQFF	TGCAGTGCTAGAGTGAGGGGCTTGTCCTACAATGAGCAGTTCTTC
few	TRBV19	TRBJ2-7	.	CASSAAGSRYEQYF	TGTGCCAGTAGTGCAGCAGGGAGCCGCTACGAGCAGTACTTC
.	TRBV6-1	TRBJ1-1	.	CASSEAGTAREAFF	TGTGCCAGCAGTGAAGCTGGCACAGCACGTGAAGCTTTCTTT
.	TRBV7-3	TRBJ2-7	.	CASSSGPYGYEQYF	TGTGCCAGCAGCTCAGGTCCCTACGGCTACGAGCAGTACTTC
many	TRBV6-1	TRBJ1-2	.	CASGSAGGYTF	TGTGCCAGCGGCTCTGCGGGGGGCTACACCTTC
.	TRBV29-1	TRBJ1-1	TRBD1	CSVMTGGVAEAFF	TGCAGCGTAATGACAGGGGGGGTAGCTGAAGCTTTCTTT
once	TRBV28	TRBJ2-5	TRBD1	CASSLNFVSRDRVEETQYF	TGTGCCAGCAGTTTAAATTTTGTCAGCCGGGACAGGGTAGAAGAGACCCAGTACTTC
many	TRBV28	TRBJ2-2	TRBD2	CASRGTSGGKGGELFF	TGTGCCAGCAGGGGGACTAGCGGGGGGAAAGGCGGGGAGCTGTTTTTT
.	TRBV3-1	TRBJ2-1	TRBD1	CASSQLGTDIYNEQFF	TGTGCCAGCAGCCAACTGGGGACAGACATCTACAATGAGCAGTTCTTC
many	TRBV3-1	TRBJ1-6	TRBD1	CASSNTGGNSPLHF	TGTGCCAGCAGCAATACAGGGGGTAATTCACCCCTCCACTTT
few	TRBV6-1	TRBJ1-3	.	CASSEAAGYPGNTIYF	TGTGCCAGCAGTGAAGCGGCCGGGTACCCAGGAAACACCATATATTTT
many	TRBV5-1	TRBJ1-1	.	CASSYEEVNTEAFF	TGCGCCAGCAGCTACGAAGAGGTTAACACTGAAGCTTTCTTT
many	TRBV20-1	TRBJ2-3	.	CSAEKGETDTQYF	TGCAGTGCTGAAAAGGGAGAGACAGATACGCAGTATTTT
many	TRBV5-1	TRBJ2-7	TRBD1	CASSSDRGTYEQYF	TGCGCCAGCAGCTCGGACAGGGGGACCTACGAGCAGTACTTC
many	TRBV7-2	TRBJ1-1	.	CASSLPRENTEAFF	TGTGCCAGCAGCTTACCCCGAGAGAACACTGAAGCTTTCTTT
many	TRBV20-1	TRBJ2-3	TRBD2	CSASNWLAGSTDTQYF	TGCAGTGCTAGTAATTGGCTAGCGGGAAGCACAGATACGCAGTATTTT
few	TRBV5-1	TRBJ1-4	TRBD1	CASSLEGQGNEKLFF	TGCGCCAGCAGCTTGGAGGGACAGGGTAATGAAAAACTGTTTTTT
few	TRBV6-2/TRBV6-3	TRBJ1-2	.	CASSLRGLPNYGYTF	TGTGCCAGCAGCCTCCGGGGGTTACCTAACTATGGCTACACCTTC
.	TRBV4-2	TRBJ1-2	.	CASSQDRRGRSDYGYTF	TGTGCCAGCAGCCAAGATCGGCGGGGGAGGTCGGACTATGGCTACACCTTC
.	TRBV3-1	TRBJ1-2	.	CASSPIGPDPDYGYTF	TGTGCCAGCAGCCCGATAGGACCGGATCCGGACTATGGCTACACCTTC
many	TRBV7-9	TRBJ1-1	.	CASSKLNTEAFF	TGTGCCAGCAGCAAACTGAACACTGAAGCTTTCTTT
many	TRBV28	TRBJ1-1	TRBD1	CASSSAGTGDTEAFF	TGTGCCAGCAGTTCCGCCGGGACAGGGGACACTGAAGCTTTCTTT
many	TRBV6-1	TRBJ1-1	.	CASSYVPSAEAFF	TGTGCCAGCAGTTATGTGCCGAGCGCTGAAGCTTTCTTT
few	TRBV20-1	TRBJ2-7	.	CSARDSRNSYEQYF	TGCAGTGCTAGAGATAGCCGGAACTCCTACGAGCAGTACTTC
.	TRBV19	TRBJ1-5	.	CASSAGDRHQPQHF	TGTGCCAGTAGTGCCGGGGATCGTCATCAGCCCCAGCATTTT
.	TRBV11-2	TRBJ2-1	TRBD2	CASSPGGGAYNEQFF	TGTGCCAGCAGCCCCGGGGGAGGGGCCTACAATGAGCAGTTCTTC
few	TRBV6-1	TRBJ1-6	.	CASSKGQSSPLHF	TGTGCCAGCAGTAAGGGACAAAGCTCACCCCTCCACTTT
.	TRBV5-8	TRBJ1-2	TRBD1	CASSLEVGTVYGYTF	TGTGCCAGCAGCTTGGAGGTCGGGACAGTCTATGGCTACACCTTC
many	TRBV7-2	TRBJ2-7	.	CASSLGGASSYEQYF	TGTGCCAGCAGCTTAGGGGGGGCGTCCTCCTACGAGCAGTACTTC
many	TRBV7-2	TRBJ1-5	.	CASSLEYYQPQHF	TGTGCCAGCAGCTTGGAGTACTACCAGCCCCAGCATTTT
many	TRBV28	TRBJ2-1	.	CASTLRAGPYNEQFF	TGTGCCAGCACTCTGCGGGCGGGACCTTACAATGAGCAGTTCTTC
few	TRBV28	TRBJ1-1	TRBD1	CASRSTPGQKLNTEAFF	TGTGCCAGCAGGTCAACCCCGGGACAGAAGTTGAACACTGAAGCTTTCTTT
few	TRBV30	TRBJ2-2	.	CASPDYYTGELFF	TGTGCCTCGCCCGACTATTACACCGGGGAGCTGTTTTTT
many	TRBV3-1	TRBJ1-1	TRBD1	CASSRSGQRNTEAFF	TGTGCCAGCAGCCGCTCGGGACAGAGAAACACTGAAGCTTTCTTT
many	TRBV5-1	TRBJ1-2	.	CASSSTFSGPYTF	TGCGCCAGCAGCTCAACCTTTTCAGGGCCCTACACCTTC
few	TRBV13	TRBJ2-1	TRBD2	CASSSLSGGSYNEQFF	TGTGCCAGCAGCTCCTTAAGCGGGGGGTCCTACAATGAGCAGTTCTTC
.	TRBV20-1	TRBJ2-5	.	CSASRQGAETQYF	TGCAGTGCTAGTAGGCAGGGTGCGGAGACCCAGTACTTC
.	TRBV18	TRBJ2-1	.	CASSPLAAGLNNEQFF	TGTGCCAGCTCACCACTCGCCGCGGGGTTGAACAATGAGCAGTTCTTC